The subject of this entry is one T cell receptor beta chain. Its antigen remains unknown. Assay: immunoSEQ multiplex PCR; the TCRdb copy retains only in-frame clones and omits some. The table lists 81,000 or so clones, roughly 91% of them singletons, with around 15% in the top ten. These data come from a study of OX40 agonist ivuxolimab in advanced cancers. For the study at large: The dose of intravenous ivuxolimab that patients received every 2 weeks ranged from 0.01 to 10 mg/kg. Patients were around 83% male with ages roughly 20 to 90, mean about 60. Study-wide findings and caveats: Average numbers of expanded clones were greater in CD8+ T cells than in CD4+.

Germline values: CDR1 LNHNV, CDR2 YYDKDF (reference sequence). The CDR3 is 15 amino acids. V was trimmed by 4 bases and J by 1 base, leaving 14 bases between them. The material sequenced was CD4+ or CD8+ T cells sorted from blood, taken in a trial of the OX40 agonist ivuxolimab. The V gene is TRBV15, the J gene TRBJ2-7; TRBD1 is a possible D gene (6 bases). This TCR was recovered from an adult with an advanced solid tumor such as melanoma, head and neck, liver or kidney cancer. For the CDR3, the DNA is TGTGCCACCAGCACGCCCAGGGGAAGATCCTACGAGCAGTACTTC. It encodes CATSTPRGRSYEQYF.